The TCR beta chain described here comes from a study of technical replicates of blood from a few donors. J gave up 7 bases and V 5 bases, and 14 bases lay outside the gene matches. The CDR3 is 16 residues long. The germline gives CDR1 SEHNR, CDR2 FQNEAQ (reference sequence). The repertoire was sequenced with immunoSEQ multiplex PCR; TCRdb's copy has only in-frame clones and lacks some. The sample holds about 84,000 clones, 95% to 98% seen once. V usage is TRBV7-9 and J usage is TRBJ2-1, with 7 bases identical to TRBD2. This clonotype originated in a human donor in good health. Sequenced input: T cells isolated from PBMCs. CDR3 region: CASSLGGDHRLNEQFF. The DNA of the CDR3 is TGTGCCAGCAGCCTGGGGGGGGACCACCGCCTGAATGAGCAGTTCTTC.